This T cell receptor (beta chain) was captured in a study of early T cells in non-severe SARS-CoV-2 infection. At the level of the study: Sequencing used unsorted whole-blood bulk RNA, so chains lack pairing.

Unique molecular identifier tags were affixed to discrete cDNA molecules. TCRdb fed the 5' RACE reads into MiXCR, producing one record per CDR3 protein. The sample has 65,000 to 95,000 distinct CDR3 sequences, more than 10% seen once; the top ten hold 15% to 17%. This CDR3 region has 15 residues. The V end was cut by 3 bases, the J end by 7 bases, with 19 bases between. The chain links TRBV12-3 or TRBV12-4 to TRBJ2-7; D gene uncertain. The sample in question was whole blood, obtained at baseline. This clonotype originated in an adult who was a healthcare worker with PCR-confirmed SARS-CoV-2 infection or an uninfected control (not recorded which). The donor label of this sample is uncertain. Here the CDR3 DNA reads TGTGCCAGCAGTTTTCTGTCTCCGGAGTTTGGGGAGCAGTACTTC. Amino acid sequence: CASSFLSPEFGEQYF.